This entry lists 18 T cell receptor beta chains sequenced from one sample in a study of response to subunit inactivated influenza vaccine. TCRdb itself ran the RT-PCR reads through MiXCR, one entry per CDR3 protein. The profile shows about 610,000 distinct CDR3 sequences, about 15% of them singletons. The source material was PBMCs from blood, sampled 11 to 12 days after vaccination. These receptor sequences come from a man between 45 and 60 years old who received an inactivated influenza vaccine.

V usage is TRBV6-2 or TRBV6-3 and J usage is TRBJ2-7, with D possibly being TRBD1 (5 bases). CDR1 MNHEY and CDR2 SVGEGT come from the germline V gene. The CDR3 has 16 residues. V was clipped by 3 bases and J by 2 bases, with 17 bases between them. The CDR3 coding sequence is TGTGCCAGCAGTTATAGAGTCGGCAGACAGCCCTACGAGCAGTACTTC. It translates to CASSYRVGRQPYEQYF.

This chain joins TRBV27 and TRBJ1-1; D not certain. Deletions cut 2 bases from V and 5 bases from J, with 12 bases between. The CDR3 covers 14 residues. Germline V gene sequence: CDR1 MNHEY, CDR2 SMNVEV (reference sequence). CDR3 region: CASSLINGGTEAFF. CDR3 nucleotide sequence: TGTGCCAGCAGTTTAATTAACGGAGGGACTGAAGCTTTCTTT.

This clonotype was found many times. DNA of the CDR3: TGCGCCAGCAGCCGGGGAGGGACAGGACGCATGAACACTGAAGCTTTCTTT. It codes for CASSRGGTGRMNTEAFF. The chain combines TRBV5-1 with TRBJ1-1; 8 bases align to TRBD1. The CDR3 totals 17 residues. V dropped 4 bases and J dropped 0; count of bases not matched to a gene: 11. Germline CDR1 SGHRS, CDR2 YFSETQ.

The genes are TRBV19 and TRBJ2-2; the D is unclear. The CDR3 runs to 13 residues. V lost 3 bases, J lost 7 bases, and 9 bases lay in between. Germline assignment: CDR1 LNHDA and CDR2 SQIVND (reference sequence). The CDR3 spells CASSIFLGGELFF. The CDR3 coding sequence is TGTGCCAGTAGTATCTTTCTGGGCGGGGAGCTGTTTTTT.

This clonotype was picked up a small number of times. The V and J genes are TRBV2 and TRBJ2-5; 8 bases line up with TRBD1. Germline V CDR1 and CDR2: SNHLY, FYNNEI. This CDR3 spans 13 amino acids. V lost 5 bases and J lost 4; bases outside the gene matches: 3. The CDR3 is CASSQDRVETQYF. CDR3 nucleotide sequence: TGTGCCAGCAGTCAGGACAGGGTAGAGACCCAGTACTTC. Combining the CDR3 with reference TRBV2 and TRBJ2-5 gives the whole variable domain EPEVTQTPSHQVTQMGQEVILRCVPISNHLYFYWYRQILGQKVEFLVSFYNNEISEKSEIFDDQFSVERPDGSNFTLKIRSTKLEDSAMYFCASSQDRVETQYFGPGTRLLVL.

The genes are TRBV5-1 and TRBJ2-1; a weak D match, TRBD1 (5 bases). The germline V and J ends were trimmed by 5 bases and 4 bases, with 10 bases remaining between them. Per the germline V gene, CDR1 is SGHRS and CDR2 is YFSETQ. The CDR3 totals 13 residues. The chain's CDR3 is CASSAGIYNEQFF. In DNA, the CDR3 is TGCGCCAGCAGTGCAGGGATATACAATGAGCAGTTCTTC. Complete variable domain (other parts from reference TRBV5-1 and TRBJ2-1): KAGVTQTPRYLIKTRGQQVTLSCSPISGHRSVSWYQQTPGQGLQFLFEYFSETQRNKGNFPGRFSGRQFSNSRSEMNVSTLELGDSALYLCASSAGIYNEQFFGPGTRLTVL.

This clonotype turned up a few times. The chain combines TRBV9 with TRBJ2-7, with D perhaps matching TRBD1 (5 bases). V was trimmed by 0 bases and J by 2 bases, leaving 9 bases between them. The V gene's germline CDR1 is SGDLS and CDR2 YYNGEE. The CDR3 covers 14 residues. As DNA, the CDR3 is TGTGCCAGCAGCGTAGGGACACAGACCTACGAGCAGTACTTC. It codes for CASSVGTQTYEQYF.

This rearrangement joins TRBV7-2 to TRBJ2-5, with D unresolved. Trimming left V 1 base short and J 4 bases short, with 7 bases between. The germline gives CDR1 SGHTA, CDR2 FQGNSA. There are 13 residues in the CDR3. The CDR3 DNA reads TGTGCCAGCAGCTTAGGACACGGAGAGACCCAGTACTTC. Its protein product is CASSLGHGETQYF.

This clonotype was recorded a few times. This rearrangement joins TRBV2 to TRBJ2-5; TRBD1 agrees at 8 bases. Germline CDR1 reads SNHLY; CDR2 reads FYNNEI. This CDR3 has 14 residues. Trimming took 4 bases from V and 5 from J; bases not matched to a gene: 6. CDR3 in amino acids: CASSVDRAYETQYF. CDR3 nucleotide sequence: TGTGCCAGCAGTGTGGACAGGGCGTACGAGACCCAGTACTTC.

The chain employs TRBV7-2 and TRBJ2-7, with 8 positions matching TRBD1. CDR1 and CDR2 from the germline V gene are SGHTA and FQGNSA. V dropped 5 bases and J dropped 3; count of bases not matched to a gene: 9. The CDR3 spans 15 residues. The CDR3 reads CASSEGPGQGYEQYF. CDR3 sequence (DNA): TGTGCCAGCAGCGAGGGCCCCGGACAGGGCTACGAGCAGTACTTC.

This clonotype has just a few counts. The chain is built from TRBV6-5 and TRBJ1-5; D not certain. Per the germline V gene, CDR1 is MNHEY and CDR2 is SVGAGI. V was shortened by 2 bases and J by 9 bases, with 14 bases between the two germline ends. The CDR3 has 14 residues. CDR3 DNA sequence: TGTGCCAGCAGTTACGAGGTCAGCCCTTGGCCCCAGCATTTT. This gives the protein CASSYEVSPWPQHF.

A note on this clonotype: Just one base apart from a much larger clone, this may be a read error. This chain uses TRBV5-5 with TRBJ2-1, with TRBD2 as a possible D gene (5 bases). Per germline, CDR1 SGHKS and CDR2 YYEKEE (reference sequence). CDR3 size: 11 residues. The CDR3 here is CAGSGNNEQFF. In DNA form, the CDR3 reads TGTGCCGGCAGCGGAAACAATGAGCAGTTCTTC.

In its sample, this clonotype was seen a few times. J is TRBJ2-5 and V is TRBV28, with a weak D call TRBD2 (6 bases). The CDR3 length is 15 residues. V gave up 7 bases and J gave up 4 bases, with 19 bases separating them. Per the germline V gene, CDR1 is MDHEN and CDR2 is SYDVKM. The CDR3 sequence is CASKQGAGMVETQYF. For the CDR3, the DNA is TGTGCCAGCAAACAAGGTGCGGGAATGGTAGAGACCCAGTACTTC.

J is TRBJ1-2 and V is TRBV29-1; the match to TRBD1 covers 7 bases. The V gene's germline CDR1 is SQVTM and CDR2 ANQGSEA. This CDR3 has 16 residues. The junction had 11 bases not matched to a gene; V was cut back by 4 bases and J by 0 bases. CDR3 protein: CSVAGGRQGTNYGYTF. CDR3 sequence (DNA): TGCAGCGTTGCTGGGGGCCGACAGGGTACTAACTATGGCTACACCTTC.

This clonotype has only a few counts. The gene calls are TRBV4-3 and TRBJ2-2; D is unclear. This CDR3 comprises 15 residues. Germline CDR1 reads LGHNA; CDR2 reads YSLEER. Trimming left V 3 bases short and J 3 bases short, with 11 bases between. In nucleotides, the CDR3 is TGCGCCAGCAGCCAGGGGAATCGGGACACCGGGGAGCTGTTTTTT. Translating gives CASSQGNRDTGELFF.

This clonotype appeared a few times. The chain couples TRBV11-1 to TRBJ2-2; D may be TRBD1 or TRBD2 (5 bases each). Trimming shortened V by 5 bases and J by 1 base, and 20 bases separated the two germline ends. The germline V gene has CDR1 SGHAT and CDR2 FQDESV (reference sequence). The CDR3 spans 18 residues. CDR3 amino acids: CASSLDRGMGVNTGELFF. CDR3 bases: TGTGCCAGCAGCCTAGACCGAGGGATGGGGGTGAACACCGGGGAGCTGTTTTTT.

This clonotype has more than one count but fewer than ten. CDR3 residues: CASSFSSDATYEQYF. DNA of the CDR3: TGTGCCAGCAGCTTCTCGAGCGATGCCACCTACGAGCAGTACTTC. The J gene is TRBJ2-7, the V gene TRBV7-2; no definite D call. This CDR3 is built from 15 residues. Germline CDR1 and CDR2: SGHTA and FQGNSA. Trimming took off 3 bases at V and 2 bases at J, with 14 bases between the two ends.

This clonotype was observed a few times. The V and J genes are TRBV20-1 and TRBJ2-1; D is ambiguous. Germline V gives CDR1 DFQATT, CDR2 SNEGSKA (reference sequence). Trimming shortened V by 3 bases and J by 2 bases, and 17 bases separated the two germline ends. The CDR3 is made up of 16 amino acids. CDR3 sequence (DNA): TGCAGTGCTAGTTCCGATGGGCTAGAAACCTACAATGAGCAGTTCTTC. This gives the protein CSASSDGLETYNEQFF.